These T cell receptor beta chains were read from a single sample in a study of T cells in Graves' hyperthyroidism and ophthalmopathy. A single record per CDR3 protein comes from TCRdb applying MiXCR to the multiplex PCR reads. The data contain about 35,000 distinct CDR3 sequences, roughly 49% of them singletons. Sequenced: blood. The receptors were gathered from a woman between 50 and 59 years old with Graves' hyperthyroidism that later progressed to Graves' ophthalmopathy. The CDR3 runs from the conserved cysteine through the conserved F or W. Each record gives: V gene, D gene, clone size, J gene, CDR3 protein, CDR3 DNA. The D gene is left open where the match is weak. Where a row states a size, it is once, few, many or the class of an expanded clone; other rows omit it.

TRBV28	-	many	TRBJ1-3	CASSLWGRGLGNTIYF	TGTGCCAGCAGTTTGTGGGGGAGGGGTCTTGGAAACACCATATATTTT
TRBV7-2	-	-	TRBJ1-1	CASGLGVGAGTEAFF	TGTGCCAGCGGTTTAGGGGTAGGGGCCGGCACTGAAGCTTTCTTT
TRBV7-2	TRBD2	-	TRBJ2-5	CASSPSGRARETQYF	TGTGCCAGCAGCCCTAGCGGGAGGGCCCGGGAGACCCAGTACTTC
TRBV19	TRBD2	many	TRBJ2-4	CASSPAGLGRNIQYF	TGTGCCAGTAGTCCGGCGGGACTAGGGCGAAACATTCAGTACTTC
TRBV20-1	-	few	TRBJ2-3	CSARDSQYF	TGCAGTGCTAGAGATTCGCAGTATTTT
TRBV19	TRBD2	-	TRBJ2-1	CATLAGDNEQFF	TGTGCCACACTAGCGGGAGACAATGAGCAGTTCTTC
TRBV20-1	TRBD2	many	TRBJ2-1	CSASPLTSGFYNEQFF	TGCAGTGCTAGTCCCCTGACTAGCGGATTTTACAATGAGCAGTTCTTC
TRBV5-1	-	-	TRBJ1-4	CASSPGRGYGNEELFF	TGCGCCAGCAGCCCGGGACGGGGGTACGGGAATGAAGAACTGTTTTTT
TRBV27	-	many	TRBJ2-7	CASSRTAKAYEQYF	TGTGCCAGCAGCCGGACAGCTAAAGCCTACGAGCAGTACTTC
TRBV7-9	TRBD2	-	TRBJ2-7	CACGASGRAYEQYF	TGTGCCTGCGGCGCTAGCGGGAGGGCGTACGAGCAGTACTTC